These 17 T cell receptor beta chains share one sample of origin, sequenced in a study of graft-versus-host responses after intestinal transplantation. Tissue from the graft was processed to free its intraepithelial and lamina propria lymphocytes. TCRdb's table, derived via immunoSEQ multiplex PCR, lists solely in-frame clones and lacks some. The sample carries 50,000 to 75,000 clones, around 90% recorded once. Sequencing used ileum tissue, obtained less than 400 days after transplant. The receptor set was obtained from a human patient who received an intestinal transplant, so some T cells may come from the graft donor.

This clone was detected a few times. Additional DNA sequences in this sample encode the identical CDR3. The chain has TRBV29-1 and TRBJ2-7; D ambiguous. Trimming left V 6 bases short and J 0 bases short, with 18 bases between. CDR1 and CDR2 (germline): SQVTM, ANQGSEA. The CDR3 consists of 15 residues. Here the CDR3 reads CSVYSTSRSSYEQYF. CDR3 in DNA: TGCAGCGTCTATTCAACGTCCAGGAGCTCCTACGAGCAGTACTTC.

The rearrangement uses TRBV6-5 and TRBJ1-4; TRBD1 matches 7 bases. The CDR3 loop spans 15 amino acids. V lost 2 bases and J lost 4; bases outside the gene matches: 4. CDR1 and CDR2 from the germline V gene are MNHEY and SVGAGI. The CDR3 nucleotides are TGTGCCAGCAGTTACGACAGGGCCAGTAATGAAAAACTGTTTTTT. Its protein product is CASSYDRASNEKLFF.

The J gene is TRBJ1-1, the V gene TRBV11-2; a possible D gene is TRBD1 (5 bases). V was cut by 5 bases and J by 1 base, with 8 bases left in between. The CDR3 sequence is 13 residues long. Germline CDR1 reads SGHAT; CDR2 reads FQNNGV. The CDR3 loop is CASSPTGNTEAFF. The CDR3 DNA sequence: TGTGCCAGCAGCCCAACAGGGAACACTGAAGCTTTCTTT.

This chain links TRBV9 with TRBJ1-6, with 8 nucleotides matching TRBD1. Germline CDR1 is SGDLS and CDR2 is YYNGEE. The CDR3 spans 14 residues. V lost 4 bases, J lost 6 bases, and 3 bases stayed unmatched. For the CDR3, the DNA is TGTGCCAGCAGCCCGGACAGGGTTAATTCACCCCTCCACTTT. It specifies CASSPDRVNSPLHF.

This chain links TRBV11-3 with TRBJ2-5; 8 bases agree with TRBD1. The CDR3 has 15 amino acids. Looked up from germline, CDR1 is SGHNT and CDR2 is YENEEA. With 2 bases clipped from V and 5 bases from J, the junction kept 7 bases outside the gene matches. CDR3 nucleotide sequence: TGTGCCAGCAGCTTAAGAGGACAGGGTGGGGAGACCCAGTACTTC. Translation gives CASSLRGQGGETQYF.

V gene TRBV6-1 combines with J gene TRBJ1-1; possible D gene TRBD1, 5 bases. CDR1 is MNHNS and CDR2 is SASEGT in the germline V gene. This CDR3 has 14 residues. V lost 6 bases to trimming and J lost 3 bases, with 14 bases between them. Written as DNA, the CDR3 is TGTGCCAGCAGAACCTCTGGGGGGGACACTGAAGCTTTCTTT. The encoded protein is CASRTSGGDTEAFF.

The chain combines TRBV5-1 with TRBJ2-7; D gene unclear. The length of the CDR3 is 13 residues. Trimming took off 4 bases at V and 0 bases at J, with 8 bases between the two ends. Germline V gene sequence: CDR1 SGHRS, CDR2 YFSETQ. The CDR3 nucleotides are TGCGCCAGCAGCAAAGGGTCCTCCTACGAGCAGTACTTC. Its translation: CASSKGSSYEQYF.

V gene TRBV6-6 combines with J gene TRBJ1-1; unclear D gene. CDR3 length equals 15 residues. Trimming pared 0 bases from V and 7 bases from J, leaving 15 bases between. Germline-derived CDR1 and CDR2 are MNHNY and SVGAGI (reference sequence). In nucleotides, the CDR3 is TGTGCCAGCAGTTACTCTTCCTCGGGGAGCTTTGAAGCTTTCTTT. It yields the protein CASSYSSSGSFEAFF.

This clone was seen a few times. This rearrangement joins TRBV5-5 to TRBJ2-5; TRBD2 matches 8 bases. There are 13 residues in the CDR3. Germline CDR1 SGHKS, CDR2 YYEKEE (reference sequence). Trimming at V came to 0 bases and at J to 12 bases, leaving 7 bases not matched to a gene. CDR3 nucleotide sequence: TGTGCCAGCAGCTTGGACGGGGGGGCCACGGAGTACTTC. The encoded protein is CASSLDGGATEYF.

The V call is TRBV10-3, the J call TRBJ2-1; 7 bases are shared with TRBD2. In germline, CDR1 is ENHRY, CDR2 SYGVKD. With 6 bases clipped from V and 2 bases from J, the junction kept 10 bases outside the gene matches. This CDR3 region has 16 residues. This chain's CDR3 is CAISPRAGVPYNEQFF. DNA of the CDR3: TGTGCCATCAGCCCAAGGGCGGGAGTCCCCTACAATGAGCAGTTCTTC.

The chain employs TRBV28 and TRBJ2-5, with 9 bases that match TRBD2. The J call could be wrong; TRBJ2-7 is a better fit for the DNA end. Germline CDR1 reads MDHEN; CDR2 reads SYDVKM. CDR3 size: 15 residues. The CDR3 protein is CASSTRSGRPYEQYF. Written as DNA, the CDR3 is TGTGCCAGCAGTACCCGTAGCGGGAGACCCTACGAGCAGTACTTC.

The chain employs TRBV13 and TRBJ1-2; 8 nucleotides match TRBD1. The CDR3 runs 16 residues. With V trimmed by 2 bases and J by 6 bases, 11 bases remained unmatched. The germline V gene has CDR1 PRHDT and CDR2 FYEKMQ (reference sequence). The CDR3 here is CASSLSRQGARNGYTF. The CDR3 DNA reads as TGTGCCAGCAGCTTAAGTCGGCAGGGGGCGAGGAATGGCTACACCTTC.

The rearrangement joins TRBV28 to TRBJ1-4, with 7 bases fitting TRBD1. The germline gives CDR1 MDHEN, CDR2 SYDVKM. The V and J ends lost 8 bases and 10 bases, in that order; junction bases with no gene match: 4. The CDR3 loop spans 11 amino acids. The CDR3 DNA sequence: TGTGCCAGCTCCGGACAGGCAAAACTGTTTTTT. Translating gives CASSGQAKLFF.

V gene TRBV6-5 combines with J gene TRBJ2-5; a weak D match, TRBD2 (6 bases). The CDR3 covers 15 residues. V lost 0 bases and J lost 4, with 12 bases in between. Looked up from germline, CDR1 is MNHEY and CDR2 is SVGAGI. For the CDR3, the DNA is TGTGCCAGCAGTTACTCGATCTGGGGAGGAGAGACCCAGTACTTC. It is translated as CASSYSIWGGETQYF.

The chain carries TRBV11-2 and TRBJ2-5; D remains ambiguous. This CDR3 is 13 amino acids long. In germline, CDR1 is SGHAT, CDR2 FQNNGV. Trimming took off 1 base at V and 3 bases at J, with 6 bases between the two ends. The CDR3 region has the DNA TGTGCCAGCAGCTTAGTTGAAAAAGAGACCCAGTACTTC. Its protein product is CASSLVEKETQYF.

V and J are TRBV5-4 and TRBJ2-1; D might be TRBD2 (6 bases). The V gene's germline CDR1 is SGHNT and CDR2 YYREEE (reference sequence). Trimming stripped 2 bases from V and 3 bases from J, with 18 bases between. CDR3 length: 17 residues. CDR3: CASSFGGASGRYNEQFF. CDR3 nucleotide sequence: TGTGCCAGCAGCTTCGGAGGCGCGAGCGGGCGCTACAATGAGCAGTTCTTC.

J is TRBJ2-3 and V is TRBV6-5; 10 nucleotides match TRBD2. Germline V lookup: CDR1 MNHEY, CDR2 SVGAGI. The CDR3 loop spans 15 amino acids. Losses at the gene ends were 8 bases for V and 1 base for J; bases not matched to a gene: 6. The CDR3 coding sequence is TGTGCCAGCGGCTTAGCGGGGGGAGGCACAGATACGCAGTATTTT. Translating it yields CASGLAGGGTDTQYF.